One sample yielded the 5 T cell receptor beta chains listed below, sequenced in a study of tissue T cells after allogeneic stem cell transplantation. Method: immunoSEQ multiplex PCR; TCRdb's copy keeps in-frame clones and lacks some. The sample gives about 48,000 clones, approximately 73% of which show up once; 0.5% to 0.65% is in the top ten. Input material: sorted cells pooled from one or two spleens. These receptors originate from a pool of C57BL/6 mice in good health.

Turning to this clone: The genes and germline here are from mouse. The CDR3 end lies 1 residue beyond the end of the read and is filled in from the germline J gene. V gene TRBV4 combines with J gene TRBJ2-3; TRBD2 matches at 8 bases. CDR3 size: 15 residues. V was pared by 5 bases and J by 0 bases, with 4 bases of the junction left unmatched. Germline CDR1 and CDR2: LGHDT and YNNKQL (reference sequence). The sequenced part of the CDR3 DNA is TGTGCCAGCAGCCGACTGGGGACTAGTGCAGAAACGCTGTAT. Its translation: CASSRLGTSAETLY. The entire CDR3 reads CASSRLGTSAETLYF.

Regarding this clone: Germline and genes: mouse. The CDR3 end is not reached by the read, which stops 1 residue before it; the germline J gene fills it in. The chain carries TRBV19 and TRBJ1-1; no firm D call. Germline lookup yields CDR1 FNHDT and CDR2 SITEND (reference sequence). CDR3 length equals 14 residues. Trimming removed 0 bases from V and 0 bases from J, with 6 bases in between. The sequenced CDR3 bases are TGTGCCAGCAGTATAGTCCCAGCAAACACAGAAGTCTTC. The encoded protein is CASSIVPANTEVF. The whole CDR3 region reads CASSIVPANTEVFF.

Notes on this clone: Gene and germline names: mouse. From the germline J gene comes the end of the CDR3, since the read stops 1 residue before it. V usage is TRBV31 and J usage is TRBJ1-4; 7 bases map to TRBD1. CDR3 length: 14 amino acids. Per the germline V gene, CDR1 is GKSSPN and CDR2 is SITVG. J gave up 1 base and V 3 bases, and 2 bases lay outside the gene matches. The CDR3 loop is CAWSGTDSNERLFF. The covered CDR3 bases are TGTGCCTGGAGCGGGACAGATTCCAACGAAAGATTATTT.

In regard to this clone: Each gene name is a mouse one. This CDR3 reads CASGDPTNQNTLYF. CDR3 DNA (partial): TGTGCCAGCGGTGATCCGACTAACCAAAACACCTTGTAC. The J gene is TRBJ2-4, the V gene TRBV13-2; D remains ambiguous. Read data end 1 residue before the CDR3 end; the end is taken from the germline J gene. CDR1 is NNHNN and CDR2 is SYGAGS in the germline V gene (reference sequence). CDR3 length: 14 amino acids. The V gene lost 1 base and the J gene lost 3 bases, with 9 bases spanning the gap.

Note on this clone: Gene names denote mouse genes. The observed sequence ends 1 residue before the CDR3 terminus, with the missing tail filled in from the germline J gene. V is TRBV26 and J is TRBJ2-7; D is unclear. This CDR3 is built from 12 residues. V was trimmed by 6 bases and J by 4 bases, leaving 10 bases between them. Germline CDR1 is KGHPV and CDR2 is FQNQEV (reference sequence). The CDR3 loop is CASSLGKYEQYF. Incomplete CDR3 DNA: TGTGCCAGCAGCCTTGGCAAATATGAACAGTAC.